These T cell receptor beta chains were read from a single sample in a study of blood T cell repertoires in COVID-19. Profiled with immunoSEQ multiplex PCR; TCRdb holds only in-frame clones, not every one. The data contain fewer than 90,000 clones, 80% of them singletons. Sequences were obtained from peripheral blood. These receptors were obtained from a woman over 75 with acute or convalescent COVID-19. Both conserved end residues are part of each CDR3. Fields, in order: CDR3 DNA, CDR3 protein, J gene, D gene, V gene, clone size. D genes are given only for firm matches. Clone size is shown for a subset of rows, as once, few, many or a class of expanded clone.

DNA: TGCGCCAGCAGTGATAACAGGGACAACGAGCAGTACTTC
CDR3: CASSDNRDNEQYF
J: TRBJ2-7
D: -
V: TRBV10-2
size: -

DNA: TGTGCCAGCAGCTTAGTTGGGCCCCGGACTGAAGCTTTCTTT
CDR3: CASSLVGPRTEAFF
J: TRBJ1-1
D: -
V: TRBV7-9
size: -

DNA: TGTGCCAGCAGCACGGGGACTAGCCGAATGGATTACGAGCAGTACTTC
CDR3: CASSTGTSRMDYEQYF
J: TRBJ2-7
D: TRBD2
V: TRBV11-2
size: -

DNA: TGTGCCAGCAGCTATCAAGCGGGAGGGCCAAGGAATGAGCAGTTCTTC
CDR3: CASSYQAGGPRNEQFF
J: TRBJ2-1
D: TRBD2
V: TRBV7-2
size: -

DNA: TGTGCCAGCAGTTTAGGGGCTGGCTACACCTTC
CDR3: CASSLGAGYTF
J: TRBJ1-2
D: -
V: TRBV12-3/TRBV12-4
size: -

DNA: TGTGCCAGTAGTATAGGGAGGGTTCCTAATGAAAAACTGTTTTTT
CDR3: CASSIGRVPNEKLFF
J: TRBJ1-4
D: -
V: TRBV19
size: -

DNA: TGTGCCAGCAACGCAGGGCCTACTGAAGCTTTCTTT
CDR3: CASNAGPTEAFF
J: TRBJ1-1
D: -
V: TRBV6-5
size: -

DNA: TGCGCCAGCACTCCAGGGCCCTTAGAGACCCAGTACTTC
CDR3: CASTPGPLETQYF
J: TRBJ2-5
D: -
V: TRBV5-1
size: few

DNA: TGTGCCAGCAGCACGGGATTTAGCTCCTATAATTCACCCCTCCACTTT
CDR3: CASSTGFSSYNSPLHF
J: TRBJ1-6
D: -
V: TRBV3-1/TRBV3-2
size: -

DNA: TGTGCCACCAGTGATGGCTGGAGCAATGAGCAGTTCTTC
CDR3: CATSDGWSNEQFF
J: TRBJ2-1
D: -
V: TRBV24-1
size: -

DNA: TGTGCCAGCAGGATCGCGAGAATGAACACCGGGGAGCTGTTTTTT
CDR3: CASRIARMNTGELFF
J: TRBJ2-2
D: -
V: TRBV7-2
size: -

DNA: TGTGCCAGCAGTGGGGGGCCTTTCTCCACACAGGGGGCGAAAACTGAAGCTTTCTTT
CDR3: CASSGGPFSTQGAKTEAFF
J: TRBJ1-1
D: TRBD1
V: TRBV6-1
size: -

DNA: TGTGCCAGCAGCTTGGCAAACACTGAAGCTTTCTTT
CDR3: CASSLANTEAFF
J: TRBJ1-1
D: -
V: TRBV5-5
size: few

DNA: TGTGCCAGCAGCTCGGGACATTCTGGAAACACCATATATTTT
CDR3: CASSSGHSGNTIYF
J: TRBJ1-3
D: -
V: TRBV9
size: -

DNA: TGTGCCAGCAGCGTAGTAAGGGGCACCGGGGAGCTGTTTTTT
CDR3: CASSVVRGTGELFF
J: TRBJ2-2
D: -
V: TRBV9
size: -

DNA: TGTGCCAGCAGTTTAGTACAGCCTGAGCAGTTCTTC
CDR3: CASSLVQPEQFF
J: TRBJ2-1
D: -
V: TRBV12-3/TRBV12-4
size: -

DNA: TGTGCCAGCTCAGCGAGGGCTGGGACTCCGAGCACAGATACGCAGTATTTT
CDR3: CASSARAGTPSTDTQYF
J: TRBJ2-3
D: -
V: TRBV18
size: -

DNA: TGTGCCAGCAGCGTCGGGGGGACTAATGAAAAACTGTTTTTT
CDR3: CASSVGGTNEKLFF
J: TRBJ1-4
D: -
V: TRBV9
size: -

DNA: TGCAGCGCATCCGGGACAGGGGGCGCTTTCTATGGCTACACCTTC
CDR3: CSASGTGGAFYGYTF
J: TRBJ1-2
D: TRBD1
V: TRBV29-1
size: few

DNA: TGCGCCAGCAGCTTGGGGACAGTCTACGAGCAGTACTTC
CDR3: CASSLGTVYEQYF
J: TRBJ2-7
D: -
V: TRBV5-1
size: -

DNA: TGTGCCAGCAGCCAAGATTGGGTGTCCGGGACAGATACGCAGTATTTT
CDR3: CASSQDWVSGTDTQYF
J: TRBJ2-3
D: -
V: TRBV4-2
size: -

DNA: TGCGCCAGCAGCTCGGCAGGAGAGACCCAGTACTTC
CDR3: CASSSAGETQYF
J: TRBJ2-5
D: -
V: TRBV5-1
size: -

DNA: TGTGCCAGCAGCACGACCAGACTTGGCCGTCAGTACTTC
CDR3: CASSTTRLGRQYF
J: TRBJ2-5
D: -
V: TRBV5-6
size: -

DNA: TGCGCCAGCAGCTTGGAGGGAGGGGCCCAAGAGACCCAGTACTTC
CDR3: CASSLEGGAQETQYF
J: TRBJ2-5
D: TRBD2
V: TRBV5-1
size: -

DNA: TGTGCCAGCAGCCCGGACAGGGGATCGGACACTGAAGCTTTCTTT
CDR3: CASSPDRGSDTEAFF
J: TRBJ1-1
D: TRBD1
V: TRBV7-9
size: -

DNA: TGTGCCAGCAGCTTAGGGGGCCAGGTGGCAGCTTTCTTT
CDR3: CASSLGGQVAAFF
J: TRBJ1-1
D: -
V: TRBV7-8
size: -

DNA: TGTGCCAGCAGAGCCCTACAGGGAAACTATGGCTACACCTTC
CDR3: CASRALQGNYGYTF
J: TRBJ1-2
D: -
V: TRBV2
size: -

DNA: TGTGCCAGCAGTGAATCCCCCCCCGTACAGGCTAGCACAGATACGCAGTATTTT
CDR3: CASSESPPVQASTDTQYF
J: TRBJ2-3
D: -
V: TRBV2
size: -

DNA: TGCGCCAGCAGCTTGGTGGGGGCTCGGGACACCGGGGAGCTGTTTTTT
CDR3: CASSLVGARDTGELFF
J: TRBJ2-2
D: -
V: TRBV5-1
size: -

DNA: TGTGCCAGCAGTTATAGCCCAGTCACAGATACGCAGTATTTT
CDR3: CASSYSPVTDTQYF
J: TRBJ2-3
D: -
V: TRBV6-5
size: -

DNA: TGTGCCAGCAGCTTAGTTATGGATGCTAGCGGGTACTACGAGCAGTACTTC
CDR3: CASSLVMDASGYYEQYF
J: TRBJ2-7
D: TRBD2
V: TRBV7-9
size: -

DNA: TGCAGCGTTGATTCCGGGGGGACTCTACAGTGGGTGGAGCAGTTCTTC
CDR3: CSVDSGGTLQWVEQFF
J: TRBJ2-1
D: TRBD2
V: TRBV29-1
size: many

DNA: TGTGCCAGTAGTCTGGCTAGCACAGATACGCAGTATTTT
CDR3: CASSLASTDTQYF
J: TRBJ2-3
D: -
V: TRBV19
size: -

DNA: TGTGCCAGCAGTTTATCCAGGGGTTCGAACTATGGCTACACCTTC
CDR3: CASSLSRGSNYGYTF
J: TRBJ1-2
D: -
V: TRBV27
size: -

DNA: TGTGCCAGCAGTGGGGGGGGCAACTATGGCTACACCTTC
CDR3: CASSGGGNYGYTF
J: TRBJ1-2
D: -
V: TRBV12-3/TRBV12-4
size: once

DNA: TGTGCCAGTACCGACCCCGGGGGACCTGGAAACACCATATATTTT
CDR3: CASTDPGGPGNTIYF
J: TRBJ1-3
D: -
V: TRBV19
size: -

DNA: TGTGCCAGCAGCAAGGGACAGGGTATTAACTATGGCTACACCTTC
CDR3: CASSKGQGINYGYTF
J: TRBJ1-2
D: TRBD1
V: TRBV5-8
size: -